This TCR beta chain came from a study of blood T cell repertoires in COVID-19. Deletions cut 7 bases from V and 8 bases from J, with 12 bases between. The CDR3 has 13 amino acids. Germline-derived CDR1 and CDR2 are SNHLY and FYNNEI. Data came from immunoSEQ multiplex PCR; TCRdb stores just in-frame clones and leaves some out. The sample contains about 90,000 clones, around 92% of which appear only once. What was sequenced was peripheral blood. The V gene is TRBV2, the J gene TRBJ1-6; tentatively, D is TRBD1 (5 bases). The receptor comes from a man between 50 and 59 years old with COVID-19, enrolled during active disease. The CDR3 nucleotides are TGTGCCAGCAACGTCGGGGGGGATTCACCCCTCCACTTT. The encoded protein is CASNVGGDSPLHF.